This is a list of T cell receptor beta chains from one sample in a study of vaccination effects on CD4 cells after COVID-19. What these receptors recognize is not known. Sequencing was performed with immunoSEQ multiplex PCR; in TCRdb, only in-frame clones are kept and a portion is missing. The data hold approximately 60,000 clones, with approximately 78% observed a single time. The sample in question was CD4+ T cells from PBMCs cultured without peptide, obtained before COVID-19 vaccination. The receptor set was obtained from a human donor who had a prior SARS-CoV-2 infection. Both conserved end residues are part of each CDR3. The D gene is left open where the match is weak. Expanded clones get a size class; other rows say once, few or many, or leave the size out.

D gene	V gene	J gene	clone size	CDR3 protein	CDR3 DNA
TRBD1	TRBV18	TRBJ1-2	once	CASSPQPGQRYGYTF	TGTGCCAGCTCACCACAACCGGGACAGAGGTATGGCTACACCTTC
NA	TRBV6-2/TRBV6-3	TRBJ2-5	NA	CASSYSISSGWYQETQYF	TGTGCCAGCAGTTACTCGATATCGTCGGGGTGGTACCAAGAGACCCAGTACTTC
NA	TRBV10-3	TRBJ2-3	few	CAITSSGTDTQYF	TGTGCCATCACATCGTCTGGCACAGATACGCAGTATTTT
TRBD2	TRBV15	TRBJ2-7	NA	CATSRDWGGSSYEQYF	TGTGCCACCAGCAGAGATTGGGGGGGTTCCAGCTACGAGCAGTACTTC
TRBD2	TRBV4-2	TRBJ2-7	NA	CASSQGRTSGWQEQYF	TGTGCCAGCAGCCAAGGACGGACTAGCGGCTGGCAGGAGCAGTACTTC
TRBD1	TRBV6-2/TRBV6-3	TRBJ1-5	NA	CASSWTGRTSPQHF	TGTGCCAGCAGTTGGACAGGAAGGACGTCGCCCCAGCATTTT
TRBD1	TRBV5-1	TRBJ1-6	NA	CASSLRDSHSPLHF	TGCGCCAGCAGCCTCCGGGACAGTCATTCACCCCTCCACTTT
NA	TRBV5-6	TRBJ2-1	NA	CASSQFNEQFF	TGTGCCAGCAGCCAATTCAATGAGCAGTTCTTC
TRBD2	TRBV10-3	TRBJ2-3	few	CAGKLGAGEDTQYF	TGTGCCGGGAAGTTAGGTGCGGGGGAGGATACGCAGTATTTT
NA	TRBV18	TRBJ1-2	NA	CASSPINEDYGYTF	TGTGCCAGCTCACCAATTAATGAGGACTATGGCTACACCTTC
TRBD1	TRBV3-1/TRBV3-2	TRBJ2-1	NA	CASSVWGQTLPGQFF	TGTGCCAGCAGCGTTTGGGGACAGACCTTACCTGGGCAGTTCTTC
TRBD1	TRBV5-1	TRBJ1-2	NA	CASSPGQGSYGYTF	TGCGCCAGCAGCCCCGGACAGGGATCCTATGGCTACACCTTC
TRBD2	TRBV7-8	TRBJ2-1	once	CASSIPGLANEQFF	TGTGCCAGCAGCATACCGGGACTAGCAAATGAGCAGTTCTTC
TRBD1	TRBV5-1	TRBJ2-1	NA	CASSSTGQGGGEQFF	TGCGCCAGCAGCTCGACCGGACAGGGAGGCGGTGAGCAGTTCTTC
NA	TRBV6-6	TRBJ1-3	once	CASLQNGNTIYF	TGTGCCAGCCTACAAAATGGAAACACCATATATTTT
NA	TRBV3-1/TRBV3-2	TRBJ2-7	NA	CASTQWTTSYEQYF	TGTGCCAGCACGCAATGGACAACCTCCTACGAGCAGTACTTC
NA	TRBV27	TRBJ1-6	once	CASSFYVNSPLHF	TGTGCCAGCAGTTTTTACGTGAATTCACCCCTCCACTTT
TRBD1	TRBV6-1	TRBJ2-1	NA	CASSEGTDRDEQFF	TGTGCCAGCAGTGAGGGGACAGACAGAGATGAGCAGTTCTTC
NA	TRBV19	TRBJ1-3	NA	CASQGPGASSGNTIYF	TGTGCCTCCCAAGGTCCAGGGGCGTCCTCTGGAAACACCATATATTTT
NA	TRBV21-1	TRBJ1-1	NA	CASRGGGGLNTEAFF	TGTGCCAGCCGGGGAGGGGGTGGGTTGAACACTGAAGCTTTCTTT
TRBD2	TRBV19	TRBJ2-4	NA	CASSIGLSGGKNIQYF	TGTGCCAGTAGTATAGGGCTTTCGGGGGGTAAAAACATTCAGTACTTC
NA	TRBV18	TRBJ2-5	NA	CASSPRQETQYF	TGTGCCAGCTCACCACGACAAGAGACCCAGTACTTC
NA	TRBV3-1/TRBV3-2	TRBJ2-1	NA	CASSQEGVSSEQFF	TGTGCCAGCAGCCAAGAGGGCGTTAGTTCAGAGCAGTTCTTC
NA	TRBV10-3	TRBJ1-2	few	CAISESTFGAGGYTF	TGTGCCATCAGTGAGTCGACTTTTGGGGCGGGTGGCTACACCTTC
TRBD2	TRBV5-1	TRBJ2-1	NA	CASSLASSGRVYYNEQFF	TGCGCCAGCAGCTTGGCATCTAGCGGGAGAGTCTACTACAATGAGCAGTTCTTC
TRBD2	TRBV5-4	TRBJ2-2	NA	CASSRSPTSGGNTGELFF	TGTGCCAGCAGCCGGAGTCCCACTAGCGGGGGGAACACCGGGGAGCTGTTTTTT
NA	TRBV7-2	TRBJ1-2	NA	CASSLDDRLLYF	TGTGCCAGCAGCTTAGACGACAGGCTGCTATACTTC
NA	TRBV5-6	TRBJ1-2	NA	CASSLRSHGYTF	TGTGCCAGCAGCTTGCGTAGCCATGGCTACACCTTC
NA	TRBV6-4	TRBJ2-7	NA	CASRLVGPGSYEQYF	TGTGCCAGCAGACTGGTGGGGCCAGGCTCCTACGAGCAGTACTTC
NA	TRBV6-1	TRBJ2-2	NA	CASSEVVLIGAGELFF	TGTGCCAGCAGTGAAGTGGTTTTAATCGGGGCCGGGGAGCTGTTTTTT
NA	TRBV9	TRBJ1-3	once	CASSVVGNTIYF	TGTGCCAGCAGCGTCGTTGGGAACACCATATATTTT
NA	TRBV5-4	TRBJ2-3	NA	CASSRLGGLPDTQYF	TGTGCCAGCAGTCGCTTGGGGGGCCTCCCAGATACGCAGTATTTT
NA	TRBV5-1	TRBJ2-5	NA	CASSEQETQYF	TGCGCCAGCAGTGAACAAGAGACCCAGTACTTC
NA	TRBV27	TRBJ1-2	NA	CASRDTAGYGYTF	TGTGCCAGCAGGGATACAGCCGGCTATGGCTACACCTTC
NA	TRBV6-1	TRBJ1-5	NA	CASSERTGSHSNQPQHF	TGTGCCAGCAGTGAACGGACGGGTTCCCATAGCAATCAGCCCCAGCATTTT
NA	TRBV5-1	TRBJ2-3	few	CASSLWTGRKYTDTQYF	TGCGCCAGCAGCTTGTGGACTGGGCGGAAGTACACAGATACGCAGTATTTT
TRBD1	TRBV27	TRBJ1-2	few	CASSLASGGRTNYGYTF	TGTGCCAGCAGTTTAGCTTCAGGGGGCCGAACTAACTATGGCTACACCTTC
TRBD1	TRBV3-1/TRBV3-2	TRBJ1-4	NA	CASSQGGGAGEKLFF	TGTGCCAGCAGCCAAGGAGGGGGCGCGGGTGAAAAACTGTTTTTT
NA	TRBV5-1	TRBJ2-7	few	CASSLEPGALGRVSEQYF	TGCGCCAGCAGCTTGGAGCCGGGGGCCCTGGGACGTGTGAGCGAGCAGTACTTC
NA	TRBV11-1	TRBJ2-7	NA	CASSLEYAHPQYF	TGTGCCAGCAGCTTAGAGTATGCCCACCCTCAGTACTTC
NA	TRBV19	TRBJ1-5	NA	CASSGVHNQPQHF	TGTGCCAGTAGTGGAGTCCACAATCAGCCCCAGCATTTT
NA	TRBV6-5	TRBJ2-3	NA	CASSYFGSTDTQYF	TGTGCCAGCAGTTATTTTGGGAGCACAGATACGCAGTATTTT
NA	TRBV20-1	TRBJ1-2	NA	CSASDYGYTF	TGCAGTGCTTCAGACTATGGCTACACCTTC
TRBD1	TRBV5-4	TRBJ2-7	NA	CASSSRDSSIYEQYF	TGTGCCAGCAGCTCCCGGGACAGCTCGATTTACGAGCAGTACTTC
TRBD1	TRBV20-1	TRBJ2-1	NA	CSAIYRDRGIF	TGCAGTGCTATATACCGGGACAGGGGTATCTTC
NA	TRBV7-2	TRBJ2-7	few	CASSLEYNEQYF	TGTGCCAGCAGCTTAGAGTATAACGAGCAGTACTTC